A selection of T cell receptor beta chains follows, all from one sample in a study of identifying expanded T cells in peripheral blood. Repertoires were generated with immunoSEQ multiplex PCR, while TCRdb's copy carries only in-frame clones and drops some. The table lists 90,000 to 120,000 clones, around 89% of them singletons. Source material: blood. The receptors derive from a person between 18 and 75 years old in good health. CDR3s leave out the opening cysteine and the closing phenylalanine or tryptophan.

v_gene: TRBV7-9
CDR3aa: ASSTRRQGANEKLF

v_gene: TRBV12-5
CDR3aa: ASGQHFGELF

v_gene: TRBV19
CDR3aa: ASSIDTYTPWALGNTGELF

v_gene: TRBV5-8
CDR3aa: ASSISGTGVFSPLH

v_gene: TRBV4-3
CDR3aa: ASSQDLGALSTDTQY

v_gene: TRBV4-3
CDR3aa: ASSQEETGVFETQY

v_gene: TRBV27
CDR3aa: ASSLIGLSTDTQY

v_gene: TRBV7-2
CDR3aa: ASSRDRGGGYT

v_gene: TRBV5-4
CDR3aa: ASSPTPGTDTQY

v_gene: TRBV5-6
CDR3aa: ASSYSGGSRYQETQY

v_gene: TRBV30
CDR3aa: AWNAGGNSPLH

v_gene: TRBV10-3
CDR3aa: AISESKQGSYNSPLH

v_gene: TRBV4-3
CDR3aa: ASSQAAGDHEQY

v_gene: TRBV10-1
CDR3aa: ASSGLLNRGRDPYEQY

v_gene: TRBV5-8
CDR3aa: ASSPGWSRGAGTDTQY

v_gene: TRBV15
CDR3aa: ATSRGRGVNEQY

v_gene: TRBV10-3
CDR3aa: AISTQGDYGYT

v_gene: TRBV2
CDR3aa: ASSLEGGNNEQF

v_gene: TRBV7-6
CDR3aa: ASSPRGGDTQY

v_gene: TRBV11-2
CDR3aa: ASSYSGANTGELF

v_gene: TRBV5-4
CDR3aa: ASSGPPASGGAPETQY

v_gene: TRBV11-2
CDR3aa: ASTSATGGKAF

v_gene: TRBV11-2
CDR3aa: ASSLEGPVRQF

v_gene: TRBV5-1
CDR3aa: ASSFPKETQY

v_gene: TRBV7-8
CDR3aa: ASSLEGGRSHTQY

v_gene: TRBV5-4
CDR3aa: ASSWGPVTDTQY

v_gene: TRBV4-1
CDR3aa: ASSPPGTGEVEQF

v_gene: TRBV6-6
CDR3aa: ASSLLLGSYEQY

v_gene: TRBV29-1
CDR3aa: SVVLAGRRDTQY

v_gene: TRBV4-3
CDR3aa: ASSQDLGLAYEQY

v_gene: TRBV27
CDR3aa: ASSLSQGPNYGYT

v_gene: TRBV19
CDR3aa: ASSIDAAGGDYGYT

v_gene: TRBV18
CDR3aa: ASSIGETQY

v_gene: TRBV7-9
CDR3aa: ASSLNPRDGYT

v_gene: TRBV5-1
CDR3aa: ASSSDRGQGETQY

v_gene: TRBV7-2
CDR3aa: ASSLGPSAGGSPDTQY

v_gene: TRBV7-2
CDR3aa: ASSSAGSSYNSPLH

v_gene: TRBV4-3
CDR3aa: ASSQGSHSYNSPLH

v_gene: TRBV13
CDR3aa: ASSGPGARLYKNIQY

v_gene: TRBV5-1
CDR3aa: ASSLDPAARGETQY

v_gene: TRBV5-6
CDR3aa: ASSLVRWAYGYT

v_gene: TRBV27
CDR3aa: ASSSQGSEAF

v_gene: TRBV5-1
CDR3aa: ASSLDGAYEQY

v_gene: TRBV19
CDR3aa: ASSIGALGNTIY

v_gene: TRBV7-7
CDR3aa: ASSSGTGNGYT

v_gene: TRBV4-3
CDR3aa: ASSPRTNEKLF

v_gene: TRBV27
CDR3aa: ASSKDRGFGNTIY

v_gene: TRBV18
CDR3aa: ASRRRQGNSYEQY

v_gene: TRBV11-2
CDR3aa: ASSLVRTGELF

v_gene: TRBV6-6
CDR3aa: ASSFRGYGNTIY

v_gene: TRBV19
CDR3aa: ASSRQVTSMAPRGGYT

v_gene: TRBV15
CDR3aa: ATSRRHGLTYEQY

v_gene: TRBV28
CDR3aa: ASSLPGAANYGYT

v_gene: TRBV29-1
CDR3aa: SASQGSEQY

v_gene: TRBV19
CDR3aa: ASSMEGGAYEKLF

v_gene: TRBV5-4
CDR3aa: ASSLRGSDFYT

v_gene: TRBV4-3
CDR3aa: ASSQALAGTDNEQF

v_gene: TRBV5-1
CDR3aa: ASSYASGYNEQF

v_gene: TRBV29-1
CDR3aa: SVRGSMYQETQY

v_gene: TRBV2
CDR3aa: ASSLITGSTDTQY